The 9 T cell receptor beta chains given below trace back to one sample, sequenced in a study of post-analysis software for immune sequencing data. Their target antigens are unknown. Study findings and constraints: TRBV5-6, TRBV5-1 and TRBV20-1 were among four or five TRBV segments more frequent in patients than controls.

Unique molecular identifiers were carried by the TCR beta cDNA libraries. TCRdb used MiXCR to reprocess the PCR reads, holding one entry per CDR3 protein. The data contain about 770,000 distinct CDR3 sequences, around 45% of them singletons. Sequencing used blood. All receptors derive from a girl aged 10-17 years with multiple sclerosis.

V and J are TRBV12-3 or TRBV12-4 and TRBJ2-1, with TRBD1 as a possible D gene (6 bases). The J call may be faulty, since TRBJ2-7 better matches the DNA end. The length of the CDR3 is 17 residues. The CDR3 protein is CASSNTQGLRLYNEQYF. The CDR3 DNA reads TGTGCCAGCAGTAATACCCAGGGGCTGAGGTTGTACAATGAGCAGTACTTC.

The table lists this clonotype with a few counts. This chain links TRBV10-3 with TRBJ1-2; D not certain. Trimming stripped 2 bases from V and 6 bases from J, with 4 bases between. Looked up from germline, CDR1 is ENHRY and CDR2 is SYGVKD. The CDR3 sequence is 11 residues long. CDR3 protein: CAISEMDGYTF. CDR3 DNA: TGTGCCATCAGTGAGATGGATGGCTACACCTTC.

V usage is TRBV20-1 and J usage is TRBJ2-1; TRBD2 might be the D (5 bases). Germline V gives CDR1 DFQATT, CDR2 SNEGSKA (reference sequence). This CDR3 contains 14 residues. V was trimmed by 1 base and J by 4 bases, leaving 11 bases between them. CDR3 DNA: TGCAGTGCTAGAGGGGAGACTGGTTACAATGAGCAGTTCTTC. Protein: CSARGETGYNEQFF.

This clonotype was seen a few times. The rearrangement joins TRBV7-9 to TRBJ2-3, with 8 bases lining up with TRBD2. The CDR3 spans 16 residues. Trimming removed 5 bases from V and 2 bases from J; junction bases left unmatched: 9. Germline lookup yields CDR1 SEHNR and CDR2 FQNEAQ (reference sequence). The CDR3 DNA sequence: TGTGCCAGCAGCACGATGGGTAGCGGGATCACAGATACGCAGTATTTT. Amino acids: CASSTMGSGITDTQYF. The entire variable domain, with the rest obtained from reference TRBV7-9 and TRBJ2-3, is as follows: DTGVSQNPRHKITKRGQNVTFRCDPISEHNRLYWYRQTLGQGPEFLTYFQNEAQLEKSRLLSDRFSAERPKGSFSTLEIQRTEQGDSAMYLCASSTMGSGITDTQYFGPGTRLTVL.

The CDR3, as DNA: TGTGCCAGCAGTGAATTGGAGTCTGCAACTAATGAAAAACTGTTTTTT. Translated, it gives CASSELESATNEKLFF. This chain uses TRBV6-1 with TRBJ1-4; D is unclear. Trimming stripped 2 bases from V and 0 bases from J, with 10 bases between. Germline V gene lookup returns CDR1 MNHNS and CDR2 SASEGT. This CDR3 region has 16 residues.

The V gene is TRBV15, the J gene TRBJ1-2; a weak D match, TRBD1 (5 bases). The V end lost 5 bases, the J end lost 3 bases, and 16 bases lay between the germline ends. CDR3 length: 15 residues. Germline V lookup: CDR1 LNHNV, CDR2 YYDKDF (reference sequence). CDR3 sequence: CATSRLWGVDYGYTF. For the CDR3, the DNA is TGTGCCACCAGCCGGCTGTGGGGGGTGGACTATGGCTACACCTTC.

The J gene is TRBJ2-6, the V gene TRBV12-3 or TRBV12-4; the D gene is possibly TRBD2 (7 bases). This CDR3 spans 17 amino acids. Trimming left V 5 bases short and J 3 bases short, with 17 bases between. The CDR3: CASSPRGASDGANVLTF. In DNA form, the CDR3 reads TGTGCCAGCAGTCCACGGGGGGCGAGTGATGGGGCCAACGTCCTGACTTTC.

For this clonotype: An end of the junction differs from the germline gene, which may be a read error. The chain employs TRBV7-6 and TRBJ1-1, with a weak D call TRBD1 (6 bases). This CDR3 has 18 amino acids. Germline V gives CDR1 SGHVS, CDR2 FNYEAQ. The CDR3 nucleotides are TGTGCCAGCAGCTTAGCGAGGGGGGGAGGACTCATGAACACTGAGGCTTTCTTT. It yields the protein CASSLARGGGLMNTEAFF. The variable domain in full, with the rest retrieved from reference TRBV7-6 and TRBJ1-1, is GAGVSQSPRYKVTKRGQDVALRCDPISGHVSLYWYRQALGQGPEFLTYFNYEAQQDKSGLPNDRFSAERPEGSISTLTIQRTEQRDSAMYRCASSLARGGGLMNTEAFFGQGTRLTVV.

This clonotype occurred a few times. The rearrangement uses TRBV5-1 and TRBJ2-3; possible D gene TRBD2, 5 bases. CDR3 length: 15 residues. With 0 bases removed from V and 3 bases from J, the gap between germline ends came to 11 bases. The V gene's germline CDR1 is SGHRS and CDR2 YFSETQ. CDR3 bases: TGCGCCAGCAGCTTGGATCCGGGGTTTACAGATACGCAGTATTTT. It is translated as CASSLDPGFTDTQYF.